This T cell receptor beta chain was recovered during a study of T cells in Graves' hyperthyroidism and ophthalmopathy. The diagnostic basis comprised clinical symptoms, serum thyroxine and TRAb, thyroid ultrasound and orbital computed tomography. Amplified regions were TCR beta CDR3 sequences from RNA transcripts. The HTBI primer set drove a first-round RT-PCR of the TCR CDR3. TCRdb re-analysed the multiplex PCR reads in MiXCR, keeping a single row per CDR3 protein. The repertoire holds about 350,000 distinct CDR3 sequences, with roughly 14% as singletons. This clonotype was picked up many times. The CDR3 contains 14 residues. The germline V gene has CDR1 MDHEN and CDR2 SYDVKM. Trimming left V 3 bases short and J 3 bases short, with 11 bases between.

This receptor was taken from a woman in her 30s with Graves' hyperthyroidism. The specimen was blood. V is TRBV28 and J is TRBJ1-1, with D hard to call. CDR3 nucleotide sequence: TGTGCCAGCAGTTTTGGTCGAGGATACACTGAAGCTTTCTTT. The encoded protein is CASSFGRGYTEAFF.